The rows below give T cell receptor beta chains drawn from one sample of a study of metastatic and nonmetastatic thyroid tumors. TCRdb re-called clones via MiXCR from the PCR reads. The top ten clones hold roughly 12% of a sample with tens of thousands of clones, more than 20% of them seen once. Specimen: tumor tissue. The receptors stem from a male donor with papillary thyroid cancer or a benign thyroid nodule (not recorded which). Some clones in this sample may be carry-over from other donors' samples. The CDR3 runs from the conserved cysteine through the conserved F or W. A D gene is named only where the DNA matches it firmly. Only part of the rows carry a size: once, few, many, or a class if the clone is expanded.

D gene	V gene	clone size	J gene	CDR3 protein	CDR3 DNA
NA	TRBV4-1	NA	TRBJ1-6	CASSQVTQAGQRSPLHF	TGCGCCAGCAGCCAAGTGACACAGGCAGGGCAACGTTCACCCCTCCACTTT
TRBD1	TRBV27	few	TRBJ1-6	CASTTTDRADSPLHF	TGTGCCAGCACCACAACGGACAGGGCCGATTCACCCCTCCACTTT
NA	TRBV20-1	medium-sized	TRBJ2-7	CSASENFRAYEQYF	TGCAGTGCTAGTGAAAATTTCCGGGCGTACGAGCAGTACTTC
NA	TRBV6-1	few	TRBJ1-1	CASSEALRTEAFF	TGTGCCAGCAGTGAAGCGCTTAGGACTGAAGCTTTCTTT
TRBD2	TRBV7-2	many	TRBJ2-7	CASRYSGGSSYEQYF	TGTGCCAGCAGGTATAGCGGGGGCAGCTCCTACGAGCAGTACTTC
TRBD1	TRBV2	few	TRBJ2-6	CAMQGAPGANVLTF	TGTGCCATGCAGGGGGCCCCTGGCGCCAACGTCCTGACTTTC
TRBD1	TRBV7-8	many	TRBJ2-7	CASSPLTGASYEQYF	TGTGCCAGCAGCCCCTTGACAGGGGCGAGCTACGAGCAGTACTTC
NA	TRBV6-1	NA	TRBJ2-7	CASRPGSNYDQYF	TGTGCCAGCCGCCCAGGGTCGAACTACGATCAGTACTTC
TRBD2	TRBV20-1	many	TRBJ2-7	CSARDWARGGDYEQYF	TGCAGTGCTAGAGATTGGGCTCGGGGGGGGGACTACGAGCAGTACTTC
TRBD1	TRBV28	many	TRBJ1-4	CASSSPGQGEKLFF	TGTGCCAGCAGTTCTCCGGGACAGGGGGAAAAACTGTTTTTT
NA	TRBV6-1	many	TRBJ2-4	CASSPTREWVKNIQYF	TGTGCCAGCAGTCCCACCCGGGAGTGGGTCAAAAACATTCAGTACTTC
NA	TRBV7-9	many	TRBJ2-1	CASSQIGGNEQFF	TGTGCCAGCAGCCAGATAGGTGGGAATGAGCAGTTCTTC
TRBD1	TRBV20-1	medium-sized	TRBJ2-7	CSARDRGGTDYEQYF	TGCAGTGCTAGAGATCGGGGTGGGACAGACTACGAGCAGTACTTC
NA	TRBV3-1	NA	TRBJ1-1	CANSPGNTEAFF	TGTGCCAACAGCCCAGGAAACACTGAAGCTTTCTTT
NA	TRBV7-2	few	TRBJ2-7	CASSTWGDEQYF	TGTGCCAGCAGCACCTGGGGGGACGAGCAGTACTTC
TRBD1	TRBV6-1	NA	TRBJ2-7	CAGGQGASSGQQYF	TGTGCCGGGGGACAGGGGGCCTCTAGCGGACAGCAGTACTTC
TRBD2	TRBV4-1	many	TRBJ2-3	CASSHLGLADTDTQYF	TGCGCCAGCAGCCACCTTGGACTAGCGGATACAGATACGCAGTATTTT
NA	TRBV7-9	few	TRBJ2-4	CASSLHQGHALQYF	TGTGCCAGCAGCTTACACCAGGGGCACGCCCTTCAGTACTTC
NA	TRBV7-9	NA	TRBJ1-1	CAGIRQPEALF	TGTGCCGGCATCCGACAACCTGAAGCTCTCTTT
NA	TRBV6-2/TRBV6-3	medium-sized	TRBJ2-7	CASSPYSTYEQYF	TGTGCCAGCAGCCCCTACTCGACCTACGAGCAGTACTTC
TRBD2	TRBV20-1	NA	TRBJ2-1	CSARRTGGRGINNEQFF	TGCAGTGCTAGGAGGACGGGGGGGCGCGGGATTAACAATGAGCAGTTCTTC
NA	TRBV3-1	many	TRBJ1-3	CASSQGIGGVNTIYF	TGTGCCAGCAGCCAAGGAATCGGAGGAGTCAACACCATATATTTT